This T cell receptor (beta chain) was captured by sequencing in a study of T cell changes during pregnancy in multiple sclerosis (dated by TCRdb to between 2018 and 2021). As for the study more broadly: In women with multiple sclerosis, the researchers looked at how the T cell repertoire shifted as pregnancy progressed.

The method was the immunoSEQ multiplex PCR assay. TCRdb took this table from immuneACCESS and kept in-frame rearrangements with V and J called. Such tables lack part of the clones; where checked against another copy, unresolved V genes explain under half of the gap, and the rest is unexplained. This sample is represented by tens of thousands of clones; around 90% of them were singletons. The ten biggest clones cover around 5.1% of the sample. As encoded in the germline V gene (reference sequence), CDR1 is LNHDA while CDR2 is SQIVND. The CDR3, cysteine through phenylalanine, is 15 amino acids long. Left in the record is the CDR3 DNA by itself, 45 bases read in frame from the first base. V sheds 5 bases and J sheds 0 bases, leaving 12 bases between their ends. In regard to this clone: What antigen it recognizes has not been identified. The sample holds no much larger clone one base away, and base qualities are not on file.

Here the chain combines TRBV19 and TRBJ2-3; matching of 5 bases hints at TRBD2 as the D gene. This clonotype was sampled from a female donor with multiple sclerosis, enrolled in a pregnancy study. The sample was CD8+ T cells from peripheral blood mononuclear cells, taken in the first trimester of pregnancy. The CDR3 region reads CASSDRRISTDTQYF. At the DNA level, the sequence is TGTGCCAGTAGTGACCGGAGGATTAGCACAGATACGCAGTATTTT.